Each of the 10 T cell receptor beta chains below was sequenced from the same sample in a study of blood T cell repertoires in COVID-19. Measured with immunoSEQ multiplex PCR; TCRdb has only the in-frame clones, and not every one. The sample yields fewer than 500,000 clones, approximately 90% seen once. Material: PBMCs or T cells enriched from blood (not recorded which). The origin of the receptors is a woman under 30 with acute COVID-19.

The chain couples TRBV25-1 to TRBJ1-5, with 8 bases that match TRBD1. V was clipped by 5 bases and J by 2 bases; unmatched bases: 5. Germline CDR1 is MGHDK and CDR2 is SYGVNS. This CDR3 contains 15 residues. The chain's CDR3 is CASSSGQGGNQPQHF. DNA for the CDR3: TGTGCCAGCAGTTCCGGACAGGGTGGCAATCAGCCCCAGCATTTT.

The V and J genes are TRBV11-2 and TRBJ1-6; 9 bases fit TRBD1. Germline loops: CDR1 SGHAT, CDR2 FQNNGV. CDR3 length equals 15 residues. The V segment lost 5 bases and the J segment 8 bases; nucleotides outside the gene matches: 7. The CDR3 coding sequence is TGTGCCAGCAGCCCTCCGGGACAGGGATATTCACCCCTCCACTTT. Translated: CASSPPGQGYSPLHF.

The rearrangement joins TRBV11-2 to TRBJ2-5, with 9 bases identical to TRBD2. Trimming took 3 bases from V and 5 from J; bases not matched to a gene: 7. The CDR3 consists of 15 residues. The V gene's germline CDR1 is SGHAT and CDR2 FQNNGV. CDR3 amino acids: CASSFGTSRVETQYF. CDR3 in DNA: TGTGCCAGCAGCTTCGGGACTAGCCGTGTGGAGACCCAGTACTTC.

CDR3 sequence reads: CASSVDPLGAITDTQYF. The CDR3, as DNA: TGTGCCAGCAGCGTAGATCCTCTAGGGGCAATCACAGATACGCAGTATTTT. V is TRBV9 and J is TRBJ2-3; TRBD1 might be the D (5 bases). This CDR3 is built from 17 residues. V lost 0 bases and J 2 bases, leaving 16 bases between the germline ends. Germline values: CDR1 SGDLS, CDR2 YYNGEE.

This clone was seen at least ten times. The J gene is TRBJ1-4, the V gene TRBV28, with a tentative D call TRBD1 (5 bases). The V end was cut by 3 bases, the J end by 6 bases, with 11 bases between. CDR3 size: 14 residues. Germline V gene lookup returns CDR1 MDHEN and CDR2 SYDVKM. CDR3 sequence (DNA): TGTGCCAGCAGTTTTAGCAGGGTCTATGAAAAACTGTTTTTT. Residues: CASSFSRVYEKLFF. The full variable domain, with the rest looked up from reference TRBV28 and TRBJ1-4, is DVKVTQSSRYLVKRTGEKVFLECVQDMDHENMFWYRQDPGLGLRLIYFSYDVKMKEKGDIPEGYSVSREKKERFSLILESASTNQTSMYLCASSFSRVYEKLFFGSGTQLSVL.

V usage is TRBV5-1 and J usage is TRBJ1-5; possible D gene TRBD1, 6 bases. V lost 1 base and J 3 bases, leaving 8 bases between the germline ends. Germline CDR1 and CDR2: SGHRS and YFSETQ. This CDR3 has 14 amino acids. The CDR3 region has the DNA TGCGCCAGCAGCTTGACAGGGTTCAATCAGCCCCAGCATTTT. This sequence encodes CASSLTGFNQPQHF.

With regard to this clone: Distinct nucleotide sequences in the sample also encode this CDR3. This chain connects TRBV7-9 to TRBJ1-5; D perhaps matches TRBD1 (6 bases). Germline V lookup: CDR1 SEHNR, CDR2 FQNEAQ (reference sequence). The V end lost 5 bases, the J end lost 1 base, and 9 bases lay between the germline ends. The CDR3 is 14 residues long. The CDR3 nucleotides read TGTGCCAGCAGCCCGCAGGGGAGCAATCAGCCCCAGCATTTT. This codes for CASSPQGSNQPQHF.

The chain employs TRBV19 and TRBJ1-3, with D tentatively TRBD1 (6 bases). The CDR3 is 15 amino acids. The V gene's germline CDR1 is LNHDA and CDR2 SQIVND (reference sequence). V shed 2 bases and J shed 9 bases, with 17 bases lying between them. CDR3 in DNA: TGTGCCAGTAGTATACGGGGGGCGAACGGTGGCACCATATATTTT. Translating it yields CASSIRGANGGTIYF.

The J gene is TRBJ1-5, the V gene TRBV28; D remains ambiguous. The CDR3 consists of 16 residues. The V end lost 6 bases, the J end lost 0 bases, and 15 bases lay between the germline ends. Germline V gives CDR1 MDHEN, CDR2 SYDVKM. CDR3 residues: CASSRPQVSSNQPQHF. The CDR3 nucleotides read TGTGCCAGCAGCCGTCCCCAGGTCTCTAGCAATCAGCCCCAGCATTTT.

The chain joins TRBV18 to TRBJ1-4; D call uncertain. The germline V gene encodes CDR1 KGHSH and CDR2 LQKENI. The CDR3 runs to 14 residues. Trimming pared 2 bases from V and 4 bases from J, leaving 8 bases between. The CDR3 region is CASSPSGINEKLFF. In DNA form, the CDR3 reads TGTGCCAGCTCACCATCCGGTATTAATGAAAAACTGTTTTTT.